Below, one TCR beta chain is given with its context. The data derive from a study of T cell responses to AZD1222 COVID-19 vaccine. The CDR3 is 17 amino acids. V lost 0 bases to trimming and J lost 2 bases, with 16 bases between them. Germline loops: CDR1 SGHVS, CDR2 FQNEAQ. Clones were read by immunoSEQ multiplex PCR, and TCRdb kept only the in-frame ones, dropping some. This repertoire shows about 100,000 clones, just under 90% found once; its top ten account for approximately 3%. The starting material was peripheral blood, obtained on day 0 of AZD1222 vaccination. This chain links TRBV7-8 with TRBJ1-1; D perhaps matches TRBD1 (6 bases). This TCR came from an adult in good health. CDR3: CASSLAKDSLGNTEAFF. The CDR3 nucleotides are TGTGCCAGCAGCTTAGCGAAGGACAGCCTAGGAAACACTGAAGCTTTCTTT.